A selection of T cell receptor beta chains follows, all from one sample in a study of technical replicates of blood from several donors. Clones were read by immunoSEQ multiplex PCR, and TCRdb kept only the in-frame ones, dropping some. In the table there are tens of thousands of clones, 80% to 95% of which are singletons. Sequencing was performed on PBMCs. These receptors all come from a human donor in good health. Some clones in this sample may be carry-over from other donors' samples. The CDR3 runs from the conserved cysteine through the conserved F or W. Each record gives: V gene, clone size, D gene, J gene, CDR3 protein, CDR3 DNA. D genes are given only for firm matches. Clone size, where shown, is once, few, many, or a class for clones that have expanded.

V: TRBV27; size: -; D: -; J: TRBJ1-4; CDR3: CASSPRATNEKLFF; DNA: TGTGCCAGCAGTCCGAGAGCAACTAATGAAAAACTGTTTTTT
V: TRBV23-1; size: few; D: -; J: TRBJ1-6; CDR3: CATRQSLHF; DNA: TGCGCCACCAGACAGTCCCTCCACTTT
V: TRBV7-2; size: -; D: -; J: TRBJ2-1; CDR3: CASSLLGGAGNEQFF; DNA: TGTGCCAGCAGCTTACTCGGAGGAGCGGGCAATGAGCAGTTCTTC
V: TRBV5-1; size: -; D: TRBD1; J: TRBJ2-7; CDR3: CASSLEGGGYEQYF; DNA: TGCGCCAGCAGCTTGGAAGGGGGCGGCTACGAGCAGTACTTC
V: TRBV19; size: few; D: -; J: TRBJ1-2; CDR3: CASTRGRDGRGGYTF; DNA: TGTGCCAGTACCCGCGGGAGAGACGGCCGCGGTGGCTACACCTTC
V: TRBV27; size: -; D: TRBD1; J: TRBJ1-2; CDR3: CASSLNGGGQGVLYGYTF; DNA: TGTGCCAGCAGTTTAAACGGTGGAGGACAGGGGGTTTTATATGGCTACACCTTC
V: TRBV13; size: -; D: -; J: TRBJ2-7; CDR3: CASSLGRGEQYF; DNA: TGTGCCAGCAGCTTAGGCCGAGGGGAGCAGTACTTC
V: TRBV6-5; size: -; D: -; J: TRBJ1-2; CDR3: CASSYSADSYGYTF; DNA: TGTGCCAGCAGTTACTCTGCCGACAGCTATGGCTACACCTTC
V: TRBV6-5; size: -; D: TRBD1; J: TRBJ2-2; CDR3: CASSYPGTGNTGELFF; DNA: TGTGCCAGCAGTTACCCCGGGACAGGGAACACCGGGGAGCTGTTTTTT
V: TRBV5-4; size: -; D: -; J: TRBJ2-5; CDR3: CASSLVDRQETQYF; DNA: TGTGCCAGCAGCTTGGTGGACAGACAAGAGACCCAGTACTTC
V: TRBV9; size: -; D: TRBD1; J: TRBJ2-7; CDR3: CASSASPGTGVYEQYF; DNA: TGTGCCAGCAGCGCATCCCCCGGGACAGGAGTCTACGAGCAGTACTTC
V: TRBV9; size: -; D: -; J: TRBJ1-1; CDR3: CASSVGTANTEAFF; DNA: TGTGCCAGCAGCGTAGGGACAGCCAACACTGAAGCTTTCTTT
V: TRBV4-3; size: -; D: TRBD2; J: TRBJ2-1; CDR3: CASSQGPGTSKEQFF; DNA: TGCGCCAGCAGCCAGGGGCCCGGGACTAGTAAGGAGCAGTTCTTC
V: TRBV6-5; size: once; D: -; J: TRBJ1-2; CDR3: CASNPDSSNYGYTF; DNA: TGTGCCAGCAATCCCGACAGCTCTAACTATGGCTACACCTTC
V: TRBV18; size: -; D: TRBD1; J: TRBJ1-3; CDR3: CASSPDRVVLGNTIYF; DNA: TGTGCCAGCTCACCCGACAGGGTAGTTCTTGGAAACACCATATATTTT
V: TRBV6-6; size: -; D: TRBD1; J: TRBJ2-5; CDR3: CASIPTGGFGETQYF; DNA: TGTGCCAGCATTCCGACAGGGGGCTTCGGGGAGACCCAGTACTTC
V: TRBV18; size: -; D: -; J: TRBJ1-3; CDR3: CASSPAGAAGNTIYF; DNA: TGTGCCAGCTCACCAGCGGGGGCTGCTGGAAACACCATATATTTT
V: TRBV5-5; size: -; D: -; J: TRBJ1-2; CDR3: CASSLSENYGYTF; DNA: TGTGCCAGCAGCTTATCCGAGAACTATGGCTACACCTTC
V: TRBV11-2; size: -; D: -; J: TRBJ1-6; CDR3: CASSLSDTNNSPLHF; DNA: TGTGCCAGCAGCTTATCGGACACCAATAATTCACCCCTCCACTTT
V: TRBV6-6; size: -; D: -; J: TRBJ1-3; CDR3: CASSQRQVRSGNTIYF; DNA: TGTGCCAGCAGTCAACGACAGGTCCGCTCTGGAAACACCATATATTTT
V: TRBV5-4; size: -; D: TRBD1; J: TRBJ1-1; CDR3: CASSSTGGTEAFF; DNA: TGTGCCAGCAGCTCGACAGGGGGCACTGAAGCTTTCTTT
V: TRBV10-3; size: -; D: TRBD1; J: TRBJ1-1; CDR3: CAVGQANTEAFF; DNA: TGTGCCGTCGGACAGGCAAACACTGAAGCTTTCTTT
V: TRBV11-3; size: -; D: TRBD1; J: TRBJ2-2; CDR3: CASSSTGDTGELFF; DNA: TGTGCCAGCAGCTCTACAGGGGACACCGGGGAGCTGTTTTTT
V: TRBV7-2; size: once; D: TRBD1; J: TRBJ1-3; CDR3: CASSPHRGGGNTIYF; DNA: TGTGCCAGCAGTCCACACAGGGGTGGAGGAAACACCATATATTTT
V: TRBV4-3; size: -; D: TRBD1; J: TRBJ1-5; CDR3: CASSQEDRGYQPQHF; DNA: TGCGCCAGCAGCCAAGAGGACAGGGGGTATCAGCCCCAGCATTTT
V: TRBV7-2; size: -; D: TRBD2; J: TRBJ2-3; CDR3: CASSYMGLAADTQYF; DNA: TGTGCCAGCAGCTATATGGGACTAGCGGCAGATACGCAGTATTTT
V: TRBV9; size: -; D: -; J: TRBJ2-7; CDR3: CASNKGLGSYEQYF; DNA: TGTGCCAGCAATAAGGGGTTGGGGTCCTACGAGCAGTACTTC
V: TRBV9; size: -; D: -; J: TRBJ2-2; CDR3: CASRKSGSPNTGELFF; DNA: TGTGCCAGCAGAAAGAGCGGATCCCCAAACACCGGGGAGCTGTTTTTT
V: TRBV9; size: -; D: -; J: TRBJ2-5; CDR3: CASSAGQETQYF; DNA: TGTGCCAGCAGCGCGGGCCAAGAGACCCAGTACTTC
V: TRBV25-1; size: -; D: TRBD2; J: TRBJ2-3; CDR3: CASSRTSGGSDTQYF; DNA: TGTGCCAGCAGTAGAACTAGCGGGGGGTCAGATACGCAGTATTTT
V: TRBV7-8; size: -; D: -; J: TRBJ1-1; CDR3: CASSLASRGEAFF; DNA: TGTGCCAGCAGCTTAGCGTCGAGAGGTGAAGCTTTCTTT
V: TRBV7-3; size: -; D: TRBD1; J: TRBJ1-1; CDR3: CASSQMGRDSKAFF; DNA: TGTGCCAGCAGCCAAATGGGAAGGGACAGCAAAGCTTTCTTT
V: TRBV6-4; size: -; D: TRBD2; J: TRBJ2-7; CDR3: CASRQYPSGEYEQYF; DNA: TGTGCCAGCCGACAGTACCCTAGCGGCGAGTACGAGCAGTACTTC
V: TRBV19; size: -; D: TRBD1; J: TRBJ1-1; CDR3: CASTSSRDREGTEAFF; DNA: TGTGCCAGTACCTCGTCCCGGGACAGGGAGGGCACTGAAGCTTTCTTT
V: TRBV5-3; size: -; D: -; J: TRBJ1-5; CDR3: CARSADYSNQPQHF; DNA: TGTGCCAGAAGCGCGGACTATAGCAATCAGCCCCAGCATTTT
V: TRBV19; size: -; D: TRBD1; J: TRBJ1-1; CDR3: CASSLGQGASEAFF; DNA: TGTGCCAGTAGTCTGGGACAGGGGGCCTCTGAAGCTTTCTTT
V: TRBV20-1; size: -; D: -; J: TRBJ2-1; CDR3: CSARSSNEQFF; DNA: TGCAGTGCTAGATCGTCGAATGAGCAGTTCTTC
V: TRBV13; size: -; D: TRBD2; J: TRBJ2-1; CDR3: CATVGGVGNEQFF; DNA: TGTGCCACCGTCGGGGGGGTGGGCAATGAGCAGTTCTTC
V: TRBV9; size: -; D: TRBD1; J: TRBJ2-2; CDR3: CASSTGTGKAGELFF; DNA: TGTGCCAGCAGCACCGGGACAGGGAAGGCCGGGGAGCTGTTTTTT
V: TRBV2; size: -; D: TRBD2; J: TRBJ2-1; CDR3: CASSVLTSGSGNEQFF; DNA: TGTGCCAGCAGTGTTTTGACTAGCGGGAGTGGGAATGAGCAGTTCTTC
V: TRBV5-1; size: once; D: TRBD2; J: TRBJ2-1; CDR3: CASTAGGGYNEQFF; DNA: TGCGCCAGCACAGCGGGAGGAGGCTACAATGAGCAGTTCTTC
V: TRBV9; size: -; D: -; J: TRBJ1-1; CDR3: CASSVTGTHTEAFF; DNA: TGTGCCAGCAGCGTAACAGGCACACACACTGAAGCTTTCTTT
V: TRBV4-2; size: -; D: TRBD2; J: TRBJ2-3; CDR3: CASSQGLATADTQYF; DNA: TGTGCCAGCAGCCAGGGACTAGCGACTGCAGATACGCAGTATTTT
V: TRBV6-1; size: -; D: TRBD2; J: TRBJ2-1; CDR3: CAGESGTRGNEQFF; DNA: TGTGCCGGAGAGTCCGGGACTAGAGGCAATGAGCAGTTCTTC
V: TRBV4-2; size: -; D: TRBD1; J: TRBJ1-4; CDR3: CASSPTNPGQSEKLFF; DNA: TGTGCCAGCAGCCCGACAAACCCGGGACAGAGTGAAAAACTGTTTTTT
V: TRBV10-3; size: few; D: -; J: TRBJ1-1; CDR3: CAISESDAPGSEAFF; DNA: TGTGCCATCAGTGAGTCGGACGCGCCCGGGAGTGAAGCTTTCTTT
V: TRBV30; size: -; D: TRBD1; J: TRBJ1-4; CDR3: CAGQTNTGVGEKLFF; DNA: TGTGCCGGTCAAACAAATACAGGGGTGGGCGAAAAACTGTTTTTT
V: TRBV29-1; size: -; D: -; J: TRBJ1-1; CDR3: CSALRGVLNTEAFF; DNA: TGCAGCGCCCTGCGGGGGGTTTTGAACACTGAAGCTTTCTTT
V: TRBV4-2; size: -; D: TRBD1; J: TRBJ2-3; CDR3: CASSQAQGVGTDTQYF; DNA: TGTGCCAGCAGCCAAGCACAGGGGGTAGGCACAGATACGCAGTATTTT
V: TRBV6-5; size: -; D: TRBD2; J: TRBJ2-7; CDR3: CASSPDLAGSYEQYF; DNA: TGTGCCAGCAGTCCCGATCTAGCGGGTAGCTACGAGCAGTACTTC
V: TRBV6-4; size: -; D: TRBD1; J: TRBJ2-2; CDR3: CASRRQGDTGELFF; DNA: TGTGCCAGCAGGAGACAGGGGGACACCGGGGAGCTGTTTTTT
V: TRBV27; size: -; D: -; J: TRBJ2-7; CDR3: CASSLRGGEQYF; DNA: TGTGCCAGCAGTTTAAGGGGGGGGGAGCAGTACTTC
V: TRBV11-3; size: -; D: -; J: TRBJ1-1; CDR3: CASSLDRDNTEAFF; DNA: TGTGCCAGCAGCTTAGACAGGGATAACACTGAAGCTTTCTTT
V: TRBV5-1; size: -; D: TRBD2; J: TRBJ2-1; CDR3: CASSGLAGSYNEQFF; DNA: TGCGCCAGCAGCGGACTAGCGGGATCCTACAATGAGCAGTTCTTC
V: TRBV5-6; size: -; D: TRBD1; J: TRBJ2-4; CDR3: CASTRTGKNIQYF; DNA: TGTGCCAGCACCCGGACAGGGAAAAACATTCAGTACTTC
V: TRBV5-5; size: -; D: -; J: TRBJ1-4; CDR3: CASSLGAGRYNEKLFF; DNA: TGTGCCAGCAGCTTGGGGGCGGGGAGATATAATGAAAAACTGTTTTTT
V: TRBV9; size: -; D: -; J: TRBJ2-2; CDR3: CASSVVGGNTGELFF; DNA: TGTGCCAGCAGCGTAGTGGGGGGAAACACCGGGGAGCTGTTTTTT
V: TRBV11-2; size: -; D: TRBD2; J: TRBJ2-1; CDR3: CASSLGAGVYNEQFF; DNA: TGTGCCAGCAGCTTAGGGGCGGGAGTCTACAATGAGCAGTTCTTC
V: TRBV7-9; size: -; D: TRBD1; J: TRBJ1-4; CDR3: CASSLVPGQGQKLFF; DNA: TGTGCCAGCAGCTTAGTGCCGGGACAGGGCCAAAAACTGTTTTTT
V: TRBV19; size: -; D: TRBD1; J: TRBJ1-6; CDR3: CASSRVRTGNSPLHF; DNA: TGTGCCAGTAGTCGCGTCCGGACAGGGAACTCACCCCTCCACTTT